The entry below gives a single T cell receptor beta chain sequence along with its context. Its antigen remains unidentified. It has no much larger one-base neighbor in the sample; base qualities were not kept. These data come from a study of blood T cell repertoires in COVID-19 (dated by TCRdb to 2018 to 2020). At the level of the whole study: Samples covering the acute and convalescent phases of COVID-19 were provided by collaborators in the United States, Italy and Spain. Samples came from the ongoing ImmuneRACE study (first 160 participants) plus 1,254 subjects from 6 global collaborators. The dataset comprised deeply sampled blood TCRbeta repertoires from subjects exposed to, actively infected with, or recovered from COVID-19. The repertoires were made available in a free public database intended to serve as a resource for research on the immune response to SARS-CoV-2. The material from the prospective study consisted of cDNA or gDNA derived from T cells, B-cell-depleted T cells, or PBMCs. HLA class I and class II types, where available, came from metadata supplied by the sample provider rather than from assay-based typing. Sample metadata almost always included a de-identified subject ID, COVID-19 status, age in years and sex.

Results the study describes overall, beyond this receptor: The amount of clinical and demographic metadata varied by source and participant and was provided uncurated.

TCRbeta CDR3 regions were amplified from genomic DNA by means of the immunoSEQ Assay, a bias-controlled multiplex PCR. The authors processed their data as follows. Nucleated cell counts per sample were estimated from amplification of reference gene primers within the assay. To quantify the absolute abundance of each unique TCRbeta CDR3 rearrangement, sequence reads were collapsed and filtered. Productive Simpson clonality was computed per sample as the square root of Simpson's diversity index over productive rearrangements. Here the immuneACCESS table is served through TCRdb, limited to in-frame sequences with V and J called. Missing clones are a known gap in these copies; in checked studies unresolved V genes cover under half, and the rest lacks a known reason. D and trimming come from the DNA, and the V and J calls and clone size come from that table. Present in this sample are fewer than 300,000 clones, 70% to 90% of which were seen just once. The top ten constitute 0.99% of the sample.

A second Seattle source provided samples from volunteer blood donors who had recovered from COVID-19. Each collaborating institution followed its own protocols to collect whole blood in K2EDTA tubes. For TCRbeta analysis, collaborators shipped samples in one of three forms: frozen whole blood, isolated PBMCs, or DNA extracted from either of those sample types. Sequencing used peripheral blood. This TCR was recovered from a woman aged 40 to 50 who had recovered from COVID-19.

The DNA sequence follows: TGTGCCTGGAACTCGCGGGGCAGATCTAACTATGGCTACACCTTC. Translated, it gives CAWNSRGRSNYGYTF. The chain links TRBV30 with TRBJ1-2; a weak D assignment points to TRBD1 (5 bases agree). The CDR3 spans 15 residues, from the cysteine through the phenylalanine. CDR3 DNA is the only sequence kept; it has 45 bases, read in frame from the first base. At the junction V is shortened by 4 bases and J by 0 bases, with 15 bases in between. Based on the germline V gene (reference sequence), the CDR1 and CDR2 sequences are GTSNPN and SVGIG. Outside the CDR3, residues come from the reference TRBV30 and TRBJ1-2 proteins, so the full variable domain is: SQTIHQWPATLVQPVGSPLSLECTVEGTSNPNLYWYRQAAGRGLQLLFYSVGIGQISSEVPQNLSASRPQDRQFILSSKKLLLSDSGFYLCAWNSRGRSNYGYTFGSGTRLTVV.